What follows is one T cell receptor (beta chain) and its context. Methods used by the authors: The assay estimated nucleated cells by amplifying reference gene primers. Profiling relied on immunoSEQ multiplex PCR, and the TCRdb table lists in-frame clones only, not all of them. The V and J calls and clone size are taken from that table; D and trimming were inferred from the DNA. The top ten hold around 3% of the sample, which has about 140,000 clones, 70% to 90% seen once. This sample stems from a study of blood T cell repertoires in COVID-19. About the study: Acute and convalescent COVID-19 specimens originated in the United States, Italy and Spain.

CDR1 is GTSNPN and CDR2 is SVGIG in the germline V gene (reference sequence). V was shortened by 3 bases and J by 4 bases, with 10 bases between the two germline ends. The CDR3 covers 13 residues. This receptor was identified in a man aged 50-59 years with acute or convalescent COVID-19. The V gene is TRBV30, the J gene TRBJ1-5; D ambiguous. The sequenced sample was peripheral blood. The CDR3 DNA is TGTGCCTGGAGCGCGAGGAATAATCAGCCCCAGCATTTT. This sequence encodes CAWSARNNQPQHF.